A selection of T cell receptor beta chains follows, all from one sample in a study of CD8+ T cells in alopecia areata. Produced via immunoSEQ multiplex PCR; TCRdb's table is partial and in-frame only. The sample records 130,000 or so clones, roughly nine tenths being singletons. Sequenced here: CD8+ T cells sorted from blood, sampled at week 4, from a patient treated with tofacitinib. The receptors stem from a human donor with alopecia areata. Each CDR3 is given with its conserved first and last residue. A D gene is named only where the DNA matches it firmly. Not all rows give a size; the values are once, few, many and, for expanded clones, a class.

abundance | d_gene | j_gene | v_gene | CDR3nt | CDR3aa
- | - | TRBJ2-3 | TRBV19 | TGTGCCAGTACCCCGAAGGGTGGCACAGATACGCAGTATTTT | CASTPKGGTDTQYF
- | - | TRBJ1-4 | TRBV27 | TGTGCCAGCAGTTTAAAATTTGAGTCGGCTAATGAAAAACTGTTTTTT | CASSLKFESANEKLFF
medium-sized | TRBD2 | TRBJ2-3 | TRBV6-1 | TGTGCCAGCAGTGAAGCGCGGGGGGGCACAGATACGCAGTATTTT | CASSEARGGTDTQYF
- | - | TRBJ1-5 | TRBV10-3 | TGTGCCACCCGAAGGGAAAGCAATCAGCCCCAGCATTTT | CATRRESNQPQHF
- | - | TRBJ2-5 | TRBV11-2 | TGTGCCAGCAGCTGGGCCGCGGGGCCAGAAGAGACCCAGTACTTC | CASSWAAGPEETQYF
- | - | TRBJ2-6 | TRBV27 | TGTGCCAGCAGTACCCACAGAACCTCTGGGGCCAACGTCCTGACTTTC | CASSTHRTSGANVLTF
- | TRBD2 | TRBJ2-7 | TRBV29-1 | TGCAGTGCTTCCGGGACTATATCCTACGAGCAGTACTTC | CSASGTISYEQYF
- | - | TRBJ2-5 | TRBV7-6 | TGTGCCAGCAGCCTCCTACTATTGAAAGAGACCCAGTACTTC | CASSLLLLKETQYF
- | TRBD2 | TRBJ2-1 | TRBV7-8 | TGTGCCAGCAGCTTAGCGGAGGTAGCGGGAGCGTACAATGAGCAGTTCTTC | CASSLAEVAGAYNEQFF
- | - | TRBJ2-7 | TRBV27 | TGTGCCACAACCCATGGAGTCGAGCAGTACTTC | CATTHGVEQYF